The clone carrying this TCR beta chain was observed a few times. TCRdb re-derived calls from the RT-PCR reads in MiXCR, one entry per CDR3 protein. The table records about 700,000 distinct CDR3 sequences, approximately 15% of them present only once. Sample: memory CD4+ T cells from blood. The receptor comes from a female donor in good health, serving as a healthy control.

For the CDR3, the DNA is TGTGCCAGCAGTAACGTTTACACTGGTAACTATGGCTACACCTTC. Its protein is CASSNVYTGNYGYTF. This rearrangement joins TRBV6-1 to TRBJ1-2; no reliable D call. The V gene's germline CDR1 is MNHNS and CDR2 SASEGT. Trimming removed 5 bases from V and 1 base from J, with 14 bases in between. This CDR3 is built from 15 residues.